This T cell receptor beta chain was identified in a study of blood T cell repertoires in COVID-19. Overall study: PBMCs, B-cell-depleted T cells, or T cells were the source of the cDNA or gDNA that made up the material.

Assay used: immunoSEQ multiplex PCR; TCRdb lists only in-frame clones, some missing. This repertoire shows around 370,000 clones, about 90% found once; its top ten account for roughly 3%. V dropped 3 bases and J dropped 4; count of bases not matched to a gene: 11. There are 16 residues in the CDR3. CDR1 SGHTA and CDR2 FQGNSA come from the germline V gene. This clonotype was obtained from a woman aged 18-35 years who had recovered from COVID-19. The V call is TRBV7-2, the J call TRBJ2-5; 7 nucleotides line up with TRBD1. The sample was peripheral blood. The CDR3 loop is CASSFRRGSGGETQYF. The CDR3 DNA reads TGTGCCAGCAGCTTTAGGCGCGGGTCAGGGGGAGAGACCCAGTACTTC. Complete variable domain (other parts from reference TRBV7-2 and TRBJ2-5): GAGVSQSPSNKVTEKGKDVELRCDPISGHTALYWYRQSLGQGLEFLIYFQGNSAPDKSGLPSDRFSAERTGGSVSTLTIQRTQQEDSAVYLCASSFRRGSGGETQYFGPGTRLLVL.